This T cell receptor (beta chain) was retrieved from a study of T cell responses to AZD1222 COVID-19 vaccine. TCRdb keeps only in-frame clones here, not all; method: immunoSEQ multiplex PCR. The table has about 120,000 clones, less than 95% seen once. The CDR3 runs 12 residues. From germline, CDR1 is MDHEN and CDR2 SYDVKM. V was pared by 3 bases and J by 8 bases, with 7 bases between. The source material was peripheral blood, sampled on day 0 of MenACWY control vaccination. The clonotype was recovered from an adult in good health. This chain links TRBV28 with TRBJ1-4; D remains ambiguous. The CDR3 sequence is CASSFPLEKLFF. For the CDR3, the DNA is TGTGCCAGCAGTTTCCCTCTAGAAAAACTGTTTTTT.